A single sample is the source of the 4 T cell receptor beta chains below, sequenced in a study of cytomegalovirus exposure and HLA in healthy donors. Amplification used 60 Vbeta primers and 13 Jbeta primers. The repertoire was sequenced with immunoSEQ multiplex PCR; TCRdb's copy has only in-frame clones and lacks some. The sample comprises around 50,000 clones, about 57% of which are singletons, and about 10% rests with the top ten. The specimen was PBMCs. The origin of the receptors is a human donor in good health.

CDR3 amino acids: CASSLEGLGTDTQYF. CDR3 coding DNA: TGTGCCAGCAGCTTGGAGGGGCTGGGAACAGATACGCAGTATTTT. The chain employs TRBV7-9 and TRBJ2-3; possible D gene TRBD2, 6 bases. V was shortened by 3 bases and J by 3 bases, with 13 bases between the two germline ends. Per the germline V gene, CDR1 is SEHNR and CDR2 is FQNEAQ (reference sequence). The CDR3 sequence is 15 residues long.

The rearrangement uses TRBV2 and TRBJ2-5, with a tentative D call TRBD2 (6 bases). The ends were cut back, 6 bases at V and 2 bases at J, with 19 bases in the middle. CDR3 size: 16 residues. Germline V lookup: CDR1 SNHLY, CDR2 FYNNEI. CDR3 residues: CASRDLTGARQETQYF. The DNA for the CDR3 is TGTGCCAGCAGGGATTTGACGGGAGCAAGACAAGAGACCCAGTACTTC.

The gene calls are TRBV30 and TRBJ2-7, with D perhaps TRBD1 (5 bases). Germline-derived CDR1 and CDR2 are GTSNPN and SVGIG (reference sequence). Between the trimmed V and J ends, which lost 3 bases and 5 bases, there was a span of 14 bases. The length of the CDR3 is 13 residues. For the CDR3, the DNA is TGTGCCTGGAGCCAACAGGCGCGGAACGAGCAGTACTTC. Translating gives CAWSQQARNEQYF.

This clone was picked up a small number of times. CDR3 coding DNA: TGTGCCAGCAGCCCATACTTCTCCGAGCGGGGGGGCGAGACCCAGTACTTC. Amino acid sequence: CASSPYFSERGGETQYF. V usage is TRBV7-2 and J usage is TRBJ2-5, with 10 bases lining up with TRBD2. The germline CDR1 and CDR2 sequences are SGHTA and FQGNSA. J lost 5 bases, V lost 5 bases, and 14 bases had no gene match. This CDR3 comprises 17 residues.